One and the same sample provided the 27 T cell receptor beta chains below, sequenced in a study of T cells in Graves' hyperthyroidism and ophthalmopathy. Amplification of TCR beta CDR3 regions used RNA as the template. TCR CDR3 regions were first amplified by RT-PCR with HTBI primers. Each CDR3 protein gets one entry after TCRdb re-called the multiplex PCR reads with MiXCR. The sample consists of approximately 600,000 distinct CDR3 sequences, approximately 15% of them appearing once. Sequences were obtained from blood. Every receptor here comes from a woman aged 18-30 years with Graves' ophthalmopathy.

As regards this clonotype: A read error is possible here, since a much larger clone lies one base away. The chain is built from TRBV27 and TRBJ2-7; 11 bases are shared with TRBD1. Germline CDR1 is MNHEY and CDR2 is SMNVEV (reference sequence). Trimming cost V 5 bases and J 0 bases; bases outside gene matches: 9. This CDR3 spans 17 amino acids. CDR3 sequence reads: CASSVRPGQGDSYEQYF. In DNA form, the CDR3 reads TGTGCCAGCAGTGTAAGGCCGGGACAGGGGGACTCCTACGAGCAGTACTTC.

This clonotype has at least ten counts. The chain carries TRBV29-1 and TRBJ1-2; D remains ambiguous. Trimming removed 1 base at V and 4 bases at J, with 19 bases between. This CDR3 region has 16 residues. CDR1 is SQVTM and CDR2 is ANQGSEA in the germline V gene. In DNA form, the CDR3 reads TGCAGCGTTGAAGGGACGGACGTCGGTGTTTCCTATGGCTACACCTTC. It encodes CSVEGTDVGVSYGYTF.

At least ten counts were recorded for this clonotype. J is TRBJ1-5 and V is TRBV4-2; D remains ambiguous. This CDR3 spans 16 amino acids. Germline assignment: CDR1 LGHNA and CDR2 YNFKEQ. The V and J ends lost 0 bases and 6 bases respectively, with 15 bases between them. CDR3 sequence (DNA): TGTGCCAGCAGCCAAGACCTACAGATTGGAGGTCAGCCCCAGCATTTT. It encodes CASSQDLQIGGQPQHF.

The V call is TRBV29-1, the J call TRBJ2-2; the match to TRBD1 covers 10 bases. The CDR3 is made up of 16 amino acids. Germline assignment: CDR1 SQVTM and CDR2 ANQGSEA. The trim removed 6 bases at V and 6 bases at J, leaving 13 bases unmatched. CDR3 sequence: CSVQLRRDRGPGELFF. The CDR3, as DNA: TGCAGCGTCCAACTGAGACGGGACAGGGGACCCGGGGAGCTGTTTTTT.

As for this clonotype: An end of the junction differs from the germline gene, which may be a read error. V gene TRBV30 combines with J gene TRBJ2-3, with a possible D match to TRBD2 (6 bases). Germline assignment: CDR1 GTSNPN and CDR2 SVGIG (reference sequence). This CDR3 region has 15 residues. The CDR3 DNA is TGTACCTGGAGTATTGGTGCTAGCGCAACAGATACGCAGTATTTT. This encodes CTWSIGASATDTQYF.

The chain links TRBV19 to TRBJ1-2; D not resolved. This CDR3 is built from 16 residues. CDR1 is LNHDA, CDR2 SQIVND, per germline (reference sequence). Trimming removed 3 bases at V and 8 bases at J, with 22 bases between. CDR3 amino acids: CASSMSQLTTSRGYTF. CDR3 nucleotides: TGTGCCAGTAGTATGTCCCAATTGACAACATCGAGAGGCTACACCTTC.

At least ten counts were recorded for this clonotype. The chain uses TRBV27 and TRBJ2-7; TRBD1 agrees at 11 bases. This CDR3 has 15 amino acids. J was trimmed by 2 bases and V by 6 bases; bases with no gene match: 6. Per germline, CDR1 MNHEY and CDR2 SMNVEV (reference sequence). The CDR3 region is CASSLGQGAAYEQYF. CDR3 sequence (DNA): TGTGCCAGCAGCCTCGGACAGGGGGCAGCCTACGAGCAGTACTTC.

This clonotype turned up a few times. The chain couples TRBV7-6 to TRBJ2-5; 7 positions match TRBD2. In germline, CDR1 is SGHVS, CDR2 FNYEAQ. V lost 0 bases to trimming and J lost 4 bases; unmatched junction nucleotides: 14. This CDR3 contains 18 residues. CDR3: CASSLASHRRGGRETQYF. In nucleotides, the CDR3 is TGTGCCAGCAGCTTAGCGAGCCACCGCCGCGGGGGACGAGAGACCCAGTACTTC. The full variable domain, with the rest looked up from reference TRBV7-6 and TRBJ2-5, is GAGVSQSPRYKVTKRGQDVALRCDPISGHVSLYWYRQALGQGPEFLTYFNYEAQQDKSGLPNDRFSAERPEGSISTLTIQRTEQRDSAMYRCASSLASHRRGGRETQYFGPGTRLLVL.

This clonotype appeared many times. J is TRBJ1-1 and V is TRBV28; 8 bases are a match to TRBD1. Looked up from germline, CDR1 is MDHEN and CDR2 is SYDVKM. V gave up 3 bases and J gave up 5 bases; unmatched junction bases: 5. This CDR3 has 14 residues. The CDR3 is CASSFEQGGTEAFF. CDR3 nucleotides: TGTGCCAGCAGTTTCGAACAGGGGGGGACTGAAGCTTTCTTT.

The table lists this clonotype with many counts. This chain uses TRBV29-1 with TRBJ2-1, with TRBD2 matching over 9 bases. The CDR3 runs to 16 residues. Germline values: CDR1 SQVTM, CDR2 ANQGSEA. V lost 6 bases, J lost 6 bases, and 15 bases stayed unmatched. The CDR3 DNA reads TGCAGCGTCGGGATCTTAGGCGGGAGGGATCCCAATGAGCAGTTCTTC. This codes for CSVGILGGRDPNEQFF.

This chain connects TRBV15 to TRBJ1-1; tentatively, D is TRBD1 (5 bases). The ends were cut back, 10 bases at V and 1 base at J, with 10 bases in the middle. The CDR3 consists of 12 residues. Germline assignment: CDR1 LNHNV and CDR2 YYDKDF (reference sequence). CDR3 sequence (DNA): TGTGCCATATCGACAGCGAACACTGAAGCTTTCTTT. Protein sequence: CAISTANTEAFF.

The chain is built from TRBV6-1 and TRBJ2-7; D gene unclear. V was clipped by 4 bases and J by 0 bases, with 13 bases between them. This CDR3 has 15 amino acids. Germline CDR1 reads MNHNS; CDR2 reads SASEGT. The DNA of the CDR3 is TGTGCCAGCAGTGGGAAGCTAGGCAGCTCCTACGAGCAGTACTTC. This codes for CASSGKLGSSYEQYF.

This clonotype was seen ten or more times. This sequence joins TRBV6-2 or TRBV6-3 and TRBJ2-5, with D maybe TRBD1 (7 bases). Trimming took 6 bases from V and 2 from J, leaving 16 bases between them. In germline, CDR1 is MNHEY, CDR2 SVGEGT. This CDR3 comprises 15 residues. Written as DNA, the CDR3 is TGTGCCAGCAGCTCCCTGGGGGGACAGCAAGAGACCCAGTACTTC. Encoded protein: CASSSLGGQQETQYF.

This clonotype was counted many times. The chain joins TRBV30 to TRBJ1-6; D might be TRBD1 (6 bases). Looked up from germline, CDR1 is GTSNPN and CDR2 is SVGIG (reference sequence). V dropped 7 bases and J dropped 10 bases, with 17 bases sitting between them. There are 13 residues in the CDR3. CDR3 region: CAFVQGNESPLHF. In DNA form, the CDR3 reads TGTGCCTTCGTCCAGGGGAACGAATCACCCCTCCACTTT.

In DNA form, the CDR3 reads TGTGCCAGCAGCCCCCCGGGGCTAGCGGTCTCCTACAATGAGCAGTTCTTC. It yields the protein CASSPPGLAVSYNEQFF. The chain recombines TRBV25-1 with TRBJ2-1; 7 nucleotides agree with TRBD2. Per the germline V gene, CDR1 is MGHDK and CDR2 is SYGVNS. V gave up 6 bases and J gave up 0 bases; unmatched junction bases: 11. The CDR3 covers 17 residues. The whole variable domain, remainder taken from reference TRBV25-1 and TRBJ2-1, is EADIYQTPRYLVIGTGKKITLECSQTMGHDKMYWYQQDPGMELHLIHYSYGVNSTEKGDLSSESTVSRIRTEHFPLTLESARPSHTSQYLCASSPPGLAVSYNEQFFGPGTRLTVL.

This chain links TRBV5-1 with TRBJ2-7, with 8 nucleotides matching TRBD2. The germline CDR1 and CDR2 sequences are SGHRS and YFSETQ. The CDR3 is 16 residues long. V shed 4 bases and J 0 bases; nucleotides not matched to a gene: 9. CDR3 loop: CASSIGGGRYSYEQYF. The DNA for the CDR3 is TGCGCCAGCAGCATCGGGGGGGGAAGGTACTCCTACGAGCAGTACTTC.

V and J are TRBV9 and TRBJ2-1, with D unclear. CDR3 size: 15 residues. CDR1 and CDR2 (germline): SGDLS, YYNGEE. Trimming removed 0 bases at V and 1 base at J, with 8 bases between. The DNA of the CDR3 is TGTGCCAGCAGCGTAGGGTGGCAATCCTACAATGAGCAGTTCTTC. Its protein product is CASSVGWQSYNEQFF.

This clonotype was seen ten or more times. The chain carries TRBV7-8 and TRBJ1-1, with TRBD1 matching 12 bases. The V gene's germline CDR1 is SGHVS and CDR2 FQNEAQ. V trimming: 4 bases; J trimming: 2 bases; junction bases outside the gene matches: 11. The CDR3 extends over 18 amino acids. The CDR3 DNA sequence: TGTGCCAGCAGCTCCGGGACAGGGGGCGTTGGGTTAAACACTGAAGCTTTCTTT. This sequence encodes CASSSGTGGVGLNTEAFF.

The CDR3 DNA reads TGCGCCAGCAGCTTAACTAGCGGGAGGGCCACTAATGAGCAGTTCTTC. This gives the protein CASSLTSGRATNEQFF. The chain uses TRBV5-1 and TRBJ2-1; 13 nucleotides align to TRBD2. Per germline, CDR1 SGHRS and CDR2 YFSETQ. V gave up 2 bases and J gave up 7 bases; unmatched junction bases: 6. The CDR3 runs to 16 residues.

This clonotype was found many times. V usage is TRBV20-1 and J usage is TRBJ1-5, with 7 bases fitting TRBD1. This CDR3 comprises 13 residues. V trimming: 1 base; J trimming: 5 bases; junction bases outside the gene matches: 2. Per the germline V gene, CDR1 is DFQATT and CDR2 is SNEGSKA (reference sequence). CDR3 DNA: TGCAGTGCTAGAGCGCAGGGGGATCAGCCCCAGCATTTT. Amino acids: CSARAQGDQPQHF.

This clonotype appeared a few times. V and J are TRBV6-6 and TRBJ1-3, with unresolved D. The germline CDR1 and CDR2 sequences are MNHNY and SVGAGI (reference sequence). The CDR3 sequence is 16 residues long. V was clipped by 0 bases and J by 4 bases, with 13 bases between them. CDR3 protein: CASSYSSWAQGNTIYF. The CDR3 region has the DNA TGTGCCAGCAGTTACTCTTCGTGGGCACAAGGAAACACCATATATTTT.

This clonotype has a count of ten or more. The chain is built from TRBV30 and TRBJ2-5, with D maybe TRBD2 (5 bases). The CDR3 is made up of 14 amino acids. V gave up 5 bases and J gave up 5 bases, with 18 bases separating them. Germline CDR1 and CDR2: GTSNPN and SVGIG (reference sequence). The chain's CDR3 is CAWVGNGLLETQYF. The DNA for the CDR3 is TGTGCCTGGGTCGGCAATGGACTGCTGGAGACCCAGTACTTC. Combining the CDR3 with reference TRBV30 and TRBJ2-5 gives the whole variable domain SQTIHQWPATLVQPVGSPLSLECTVEGTSNPNLYWYRQAAGRGLQLLFYSVGIGQISSEVPQNLSASRPQDRQFILSSKKLLLSDSGFYLCAWVGNGLLETQYFGPGTRLLVL.

This clonotype was seen ten or more times. J is TRBJ1-6 and V is TRBV11-2, with D tentatively TRBD1 (5 bases). V lost 5 bases and J lost 10, with 18 bases in between. Germline V gives CDR1 SGHAT, CDR2 FQNNGV. The CDR3 runs to 15 residues. CDR3 DNA sequence: TGTGCCAGCAGCCCACAGAGCGGTAGGGGATCACCCCTCCACTTT. Translating gives CASSPQSGRGSPLHF.

This clonotype appeared a few times. The rearrangement uses TRBV20-1 and TRBJ2-1, with D perhaps matching TRBD2 (5 bases). Germline V gene lookup returns CDR1 DFQATT and CDR2 SNEGSKA (reference sequence). V dropped 3 bases and J dropped 6 bases, with 18 bases sitting between them. The CDR3 consists of 15 residues. CDR3 in DNA: TGCAGTGCTAGTGGCTTGAGGGATAATTTCAATGAGCAGTTCTTC. Translation gives CSASGLRDNFNEQFF.

This clonotype was found many times. The chain employs TRBV27 and TRBJ2-1; TRBD2 matches 7 bases. V was pared by 3 bases and J by 5 bases, with 7 bases of the junction left unmatched. This CDR3 has 15 amino acids. In germline, CDR1 is MNHEY, CDR2 SMNVEV (reference sequence). CDR3: CASSLGGSGDNEQFF. The CDR3 DNA sequence: TGTGCCAGCAGTTTGGGCGGGAGCGGGGACAATGAGCAGTTCTTC.

This chain uses TRBV28 with TRBJ1-1; D is ambiguous. Germline values: CDR1 MDHEN, CDR2 SYDVKM. Trimming cost V 2 bases and J 4 bases, with 8 bases left between them. The CDR3 sequence is 13 residues long. The CDR3 sequence: CASSLGALTEAFF. In DNA, the CDR3 is TGTGCCAGCAGTTTAGGAGCCCTCACTGAAGCTTTCTTT.

This clonotype was seen repeatedly, ten times or more. The rearrangement joins TRBV11-1 to TRBJ2-7, with D perhaps TRBD1 or TRBD2 (5 bases each). Deletions cut 1 base from V and 3 bases from J, with 10 bases between. CDR1 is SGHAT, CDR2 FQDESV, per germline (reference sequence). There are 14 residues in the CDR3. CDR3 DNA sequence: TGTGCCAGCAGCTTAGGCAGGGCGGGCTACGAGCAGTACTTC. This gives the protein CASSLGRAGYEQYF.